These 20 T cell receptor beta chains share one sample of origin, sequenced in a study of beta chain features in type 1 diabetes. TCRB transcripts that were expressed got sequenced, as all of the isolated RNA had been reverse transcribed. Repertoires were generated with immunoSEQ multiplex PCR, while TCRdb's copy carries only in-frame clones and drops some. This table has 250,000 to 300,000 clones, around 7.8% appearing once. The sequenced sample was central memory CD4+ T cells from blood. These receptors were collected from a woman between 18 and 29 years old in good health.

This clone appeared a few times. The chain has TRBV6-4 and TRBJ2-1; maybe TRBD2 (6 bases). The CDR3 has 15 residues. The germline gives CDR1 MRHNA, CDR2 SNTAGT. V lost 3 bases and J 1 base, leaving 10 bases between the germline ends. This chain's CDR3 is CASSEGGQSYNEQFF. The DNA for the CDR3 is TGTGCCAGCAGTGAGGGAGGCCAGTCCTACAATGAGCAGTTCTTC.

This clone was observed a few times. The chain uses TRBV7-3 and TRBJ1-1; D not certain. The CDR3 runs 13 residues. V lost 5 bases and J 1 base, leaving 8 bases between the germline ends. Germline values: CDR1 SGHTA, CDR2 FQGTGA. The CDR3 loop is CASSAQPNTEAFF. The CDR3 region has the DNA TGTGCCAGCAGCGCCCAGCCGAACACTGAAGCTTTCTTT.

The chain employs TRBV19 and TRBJ1-2, with a tentative D call TRBD1 (6 bases). Germline CDR1 and CDR2: LNHDA and SQIVND (reference sequence). This CDR3 is 15 amino acids long. V lost 7 bases and J 0 bases, leaving 15 bases between the germline ends. CDR3 DNA sequence: TGTGCCAGTACCCAAGGGACATCGGCTAACTATGGCTACACCTTC. It is translated as CASTQGTSANYGYTF.

The rearrangement links TRBV19 to TRBJ2-1; tentatively, D is TRBD1 (6 bases). Germline loops: CDR1 LNHDA, CDR2 SQIVND (reference sequence). V was cut by 1 base and J by 10 bases, with 14 bases left in between. The CDR3 is made up of 14 amino acids. The CDR3 spells CASSIGKQGFEQFF. In DNA, the CDR3 is TGTGCCAGTAGTATAGGTAAACAGGGATTCGAGCAGTTCTTC.

In its sample, this clone was seen once. V gene TRBV27 combines with J gene TRBJ1-3; no definite D call. Per germline, CDR1 MNHEY and CDR2 SMNVEV (reference sequence). This CDR3 region has 14 residues. Trimming shortened V by 5 bases and J by 1 base, and 9 bases separated the two germline ends. This chain's CDR3 is CASSSRASGNTIYF. Written as DNA, the CDR3 is TGTGCCAGCAGTAGTAGGGCTTCTGGAAACACCATATATTTT.

The chain recombines TRBV12-5 with TRBJ1-1; D remains ambiguous. Trimming left V 6 bases short and J 1 base short, with 12 bases between. This CDR3 is 14 amino acids long. Germline V CDR1 and CDR2: LGHNT, FRNRAP. The CDR3 is CASGPGGQNTEAFF. CDR3 DNA: TGTGCTAGTGGCCCAGGCGGCCAGAACACTGAAGCTTTCTTT.

This clone came up a few times. V usage is TRBV20-1 and J usage is TRBJ1-5; no reliable D call. Germline CDR1 DFQATT, CDR2 SNEGSKA (reference sequence). Between the trimmed V and J ends, which lost 2 bases and 13 bases, there was a span of 12 bases. This CDR3 has 11 residues. The CDR3 DNA is TGCAGTGCTAGAAGGTCGCCAGAGCAGCATTTT. This sequence encodes CSARRSPEQHF.

The V and J genes are TRBV15 and TRBJ1-1; D call uncertain. Germline CDR1 and CDR2: LNHNV and YYDKDF (reference sequence). Between the trimmed V and J ends, which lost 3 bases and 2 bases, there was a span of 10 bases. This CDR3 has 14 residues. CDR3: CATSSRGRNTEAFF. For the CDR3, the DNA is TGTGCCACCAGCAGTCGAGGTCGAAACACTGAAGCTTTCTTT. Full variable domain (remainder filled in from reference TRBV15 and TRBJ1-1): DAMVIQNPRYQVTQFGKPVTLSCSQTLNHNVMYWYQQKSSQAPKLLFHYYDKDFNNEADTPDNFQSRRPNTSFCFLDIRSPGLGDTAMYLCATSSRGRNTEAFFGQGTRLTVV.

The rearrangement joins TRBV7-9 to TRBJ1-2; D is unclear. CDR1 is SEHNR and CDR2 is FQNEAQ in the germline V gene (reference sequence). The CDR3 covers 13 residues. Trimming removed 5 bases at V and 3 bases at J, with 10 bases between. The CDR3 coding sequence is TGTGCCAGCAGCGCTAAGAGCCACTATGGCTACACCTTC. Encoded protein: CASSAKSHYGYTF. Full variable domain (missing parts from reference TRBV7-9 and TRBJ1-2): DTGVSQNPRHKITKRGQNVTFRCDPISEHNRLYWYRQTLGQGPEFLTYFQNEAQLEKSRLLSDRFSAERPKGSFSTLEIQRTEQGDSAMYLCASSAKSHYGYTFGSGTRLTVV.

A few counts support this clone. This chain links TRBV6-5 with TRBJ1-6, with 8 bases lining up with TRBD1. Germline CDR1 reads MNHEY; CDR2 reads SVGAGI. V gave up 0 bases and J gave up 11 bases; unmatched junction bases: 9. This CDR3 is built from 16 residues. The CDR3, as DNA: TGTGCCAGCAGTTACTCAAATGACAGGGGTGGGGCACCCCTCCACTTT. It specifies CASSYSNDRGGAPLHF.

This clone was counted only a few times. The chain has TRBV5-4 and TRBJ1-3; D possibly corresponds to TRBD1 (6 bases). V shed 3 bases and J shed 0 bases, with 10 bases lying between them. Germline CDR1 and CDR2: SGHNT and YYREEE (reference sequence). CDR3 length equals 15 residues. Here the CDR3 reads CASSSQGSSGNTIYF. Written as DNA, the CDR3 is TGTGCCAGCAGCTCACAGGGCAGCTCTGGAAACACCATATATTTT. The full variable domain, with the rest looked up from reference TRBV5-4 and TRBJ1-3, is ETGVTQSPTHLIKTRGQQVTLRCSSQSGHNTVSWYQQALGQGPQFIFQYYREEENGRGNFPPRFSGLQFPNYSSELNVNALELDDSALYLCASSSQGSSGNTIYFGEGSWLTVV.

This clone was counted many times. The gene calls are TRBV28 and TRBJ1-6; 8 bases line up with TRBD1. This CDR3 region has 13 residues. V gave up 6 bases and J gave up 14 bases; unmatched junction bases: 9. Germline CDR1 MDHEN, CDR2 SYDVKM. CDR3: CASRGKQGGALHF. In nucleotides, the CDR3 is TGTGCCAGCAGGGGAAAACAGGGGGGCGCCCTCCACTTT.

The chain joins TRBV10-3 to TRBJ2-7; 7 bases line up with TRBD2. J was trimmed by 2 bases and V by 0 bases; bases with no gene match: 4. Germline loops: CDR1 ENHRY, CDR2 SYGVKD. The CDR3 spans 15 residues. CDR3 sequence: CAISESGDYTYEQYF. In DNA form, the CDR3 reads TGTGCCATCAGTGAGTCAGGGGACTATACCTACGAGCAGTACTTC.

This clone has only a few counts. J is TRBJ2-1 and V is TRBV7-9, with D perhaps TRBD2 (6 bases). Trimming removed 1 base from V and 10 bases from J, with 23 bases in between. The CDR3 is made up of 17 amino acids. CDR1 SEHNR and CDR2 FQNEAQ come from the germline V gene (reference sequence). CDR3 nucleotides: TGTGCCAGCAGCTTAGTAGGAGGGACTTCCCCGTTCGGAGAGCAGTTCTTC. This gives the protein CASSLVGGTSPFGEQFF.

About this clone: The same CDR3 arises from other DNA sequences in this sample as well. The chain recombines TRBV20-1 with TRBJ2-3; 7 positions agree with TRBD2. CDR3 length equals 10 residues. CDR1 is DFQATT, CDR2 SNEGSKA, per germline (reference sequence). V lost 6 bases and J lost 9; bases outside the gene matches: 3. The CDR3 DNA reads as TGCAGTGCCCGACTAGCAACGCAGTATTTT. Amino acid sequence: CSARLATQYF.

The chain has TRBV7-9 and TRBJ1-2; 11 positions match TRBD1. CDR1 SEHNR and CDR2 FQNEAQ come from the germline V gene (reference sequence). The CDR3 runs to 16 residues. V lost 4 bases to trimming and J lost 7 bases; unmatched junction nucleotides: 11. The CDR3 DNA reads as TGTGCCAGCAGCTCACTCACCGGGACAGGGGGAGGTGGCTACACCTTC. This gives the protein CASSSLTGTGGGGYTF.

This clone has only a few counts. The chain couples TRBV2 to TRBJ2-5; D remains ambiguous. The V end lost 5 bases, the J end lost 2 bases, and 12 bases lay between the germline ends. The length of the CDR3 is 14 residues. Germline-derived CDR1 and CDR2 are SNHLY and FYNNEI. CDR3 protein: CASSSWTVQETQYF. CDR3 coding DNA: TGTGCCAGCAGTTCTTGGACGGTACAAGAGACCCAGTACTTC.

This clone was counted only a few times. The gene calls are TRBV6-6 and TRBJ1-6; no definite D call. The germline gives CDR1 MNHNY, CDR2 SVGAGI (reference sequence). Trimming left V 5 bases short and J 8 bases short, with 13 bases between. CDR3 size: 14 residues. Here the CDR3 reads CASSPDPAHSPLHF. The CDR3 DNA follows: TGTGCCAGCAGTCCCGACCCGGCGCATTCACCCCTCCACTTT.

This sequence joins TRBV6-6 and TRBJ1-5, with 7 bases lining up with TRBD1. CDR3 length: 14 residues. Germline V gives CDR1 MNHNY, CDR2 SVGAGI (reference sequence). With 7 bases clipped from V and 4 bases from J, the junction kept 7 bases outside the gene matches. The DNA of the CDR3 is TGTGCCAGCACCCGAAGACAGGGAAATCAGCCCCAGCATTTT. This gives the protein CASTRRQGNQPQHF.

As to this clone: This CDR3 is also generated by other DNA sequences in the sample. The genes are TRBV19 and TRBJ2-6; no clear D. The V end was cut by 7 bases, the J end by 1 base, with 5 bases between. The V gene's germline CDR1 is LNHDA and CDR2 SQIVND (reference sequence). The CDR3 runs to 13 residues. This CDR3 reads CASIRSGANVLTF. For the CDR3, the DNA is TGTGCCAGTATACGTTCTGGGGCCAACGTCCTGACTTTC.